The 6 T cell receptor beta chains below all came from one sample that was sequenced in a study of molecular identifiers for immune sequencing clone quantification. TCRdb re-called the PCR reads with MiXCR, one entry per CDR3 protein. The table has under 600,000 distinct CDR3 sequences, around 23% seen once. The material sequenced was naive CD8+ T cells from blood, with Jurkat cell RNA spiked in. Indicated subset: FACS-sorted CD8+CD4-CCR7+CD45RA+ naive T cells. These receptors came from a human donor in good health. Some libraries in this study had Jurkat cell RNA spiked in.

The chain is built from TRBV4-3 and TRBJ1-2; 8 bases agree with TRBD1. With V trimmed by 0 bases and J by 8 bases, 11 bases remained unmatched. CDR1 is LGHNA, CDR2 YSLEER, per germline. This CDR3 has 16 amino acids. DNA for the CDR3: TGCGCCAGCAGCCAAGATCGCCCGACAGGGGAGGAAGGCTACACCTTC. Translation gives CASSQDRPTGEEGYTF.

This clonotype was seen only a few times. The chain's CDR3 is CASSEGSPLHF. CDR3 in DNA: TGTGCCAGCAGTGAAGGGTCACCCCTCCACTTT. The V gene is TRBV25-1, the J gene TRBJ1-6, with D unresolved. The V end was cut by 2 bases, the J end by 10 bases, with 3 bases between. Per the germline V gene, CDR1 is MGHDK and CDR2 is SYGVNS. The CDR3 covers 11 residues. Drawing the rest from reference TRBV25-1 and TRBJ1-6, the complete variable domain is EADIYQTPRYLVIGTGKKITLECSQTMGHDKMYWYQQDPGMELHLIHYSYGVNSTEKGDLSSESTVSRIRTEHFPLTLESARPSHTSQYLCASSEGSPLHFGNGTRLTVT.

This clonotype has ten or more counts. The chain carries TRBV11-3 and TRBJ2-3, with D possibly called TRBD1 or TRBD2 (7 bases each). CDR1 and CDR2 from the germline V gene are SGHNT and YENEEA. The germline V and J ends were trimmed by 4 bases and 3 bases, with 17 bases remaining between them. The CDR3 contains 16 residues. The DNA of the CDR3 is TGTGCCAGCAGCTCCCCAACAGGGGAGGGGACAGATACGCAGTATTTT. Translated: CASSSPTGEGTDTQYF.

This clonotype was found a few times. A junction boundary mismatches the germline segment, possibly from a read error. The CDR3 loop reads CATSESETDGGGQYF. CDR3 sequence (DNA): TGTGCCACCAGTGAGTCGGAGACGGATGGGGGTGGGCAGTATTTT. The chain uses TRBV10-3 and TRBJ2-3, with D perhaps given as TRBD1 or TRBD2 (5 bases each). The germline CDR1 and CDR2 sequences are ENHRY and SYGVKD. The CDR3 is made up of 15 amino acids.

This clonotype was detected only a few times. The chain uses TRBV6-2 or TRBV6-3 and TRBJ2-3, with 9 bases identical to TRBD1. Germline assignment: CDR1 MNHEY and CDR2 SVGEGT. The CDR3 sequence is 19 residues long. Losses at the gene ends were 4 bases for V and 0 bases for J; bases not matched to a gene: 14. CDR3 nucleotide sequence: TGTGCCAGCAGTTCCGCCGGGACAGGGCGATGGGGAAGCACAGATACGCAGTATTTT. Translation: CASSSAGTGRWGSTDTQYF.

A word on this clonotype: Since a much larger clone is just one base distant, this may be a read error. CDR3 nucleotides: TGTGCCCCGACCGCTAGGCCCCGGGGAGACGAGCAGTACTTC. It translates to CAPTARPRGDEQYF. The rearrangement uses TRBV10-3 and TRBJ2-7, with D possibly matching TRBD2 (5 bases). The CDR3 has 14 residues. Per the germline V gene, CDR1 is ENHRY and CDR2 is SYGVKD. Trimming pared 11 bases from V and 5 bases from J, leaving 22 bases between.